This T cell receptor beta chain was sequenced during a study of beta chain features in type 1 diabetes. A word on this clone: The target antigen is unknown.

Central memory, naive, regulatory and stem cell-like memory CD4+ cells were sorted by CD45RO/CCR7/CD25/CD127/CD95/CD27. Since all of the isolated RNA was reverse transcribed, expressed TCRB transcripts were what got sequenced. The method was immunoSEQ multiplex PCR; TCRdb's version includes in-frame clones alone and lacks a portion of them. Among approximately 160,000 clones, about 9.8% were seen once, and the ten largest hold roughly 2.5%. V was trimmed by 0 bases and J by 3 bases, leaving 18 bases between them. The germline V gene has CDR1 MNHEY and CDR2 SMNVEV (reference sequence). The CDR3 has 17 amino acids. General observations from the study: Type 1 diabetes patients showed fewer insertions and more deletions at VDJ junctions. In comparison with healthy donors, patients had naive, central memory and Treg TCRB repertoires that appeared more similar.

Sequencing input: central memory CD4+ T cells from blood. The rearrangement joins TRBV27 to TRBJ2-7; D possibly corresponds to TRBD1 (6 bases). The receptor comes from a woman younger than 30 in good health. In DNA, the CDR3 is TGTGCCAGCAGTTTATCCACAGGGAAACGGGTTATCTACGAGCAGTACTTC. This gives the protein CASSLSTGKRVIYEQYF.